This paragraph reports one TCR beta chain. The CDR3 length is 16 residues. Trimming removed 6 bases at V and 2 bases at J, with 16 bases between. Reverse transcription of roughly 0.5 to 1 ug RNA used random hexamers. Multiplex immunoSEQ PCR targeted 54 Vbeta and 13 Jbeta TCR beta segments. TCRdb re-called the immunoSEQ multiplex PCR reads through MiXCR, storing one row per CDR3 protein. The table has some 110,000 distinct CDR3 sequences, 80% to 95% seen once. The data derive from a study of CD8 T cells in Susac syndrome. Sequencing targeted TCR beta in blood CD8+ and CD4+ T cells. The rearrangement links TRBV12-3 or TRBV12-4 to TRBJ2-2; perhaps TRBD1 as D (7 bases). This sequence was found in a human donor with multiple sclerosis. Sequencing was carried out using CD8+ T cells from PBMCs. The CDR3 nucleotides read TGTGCCAGCAGCCAAACGCGGGACAGTAACACCGGGGAGCTGTTTTTT. It translates to CASSQTRDSNTGELFF.